Listed below are T cell receptor beta chains from one sample, sequenced in a study of shared clonotypes between healthy human individuals. Clones were read by immunoSEQ multiplex PCR, and TCRdb kept only the in-frame ones, dropping some. In the table there are approximately 470,000 clones, approximately 81% of which are singletons. The sequencing sample was made of PBMCs. The receptors were sampled from a woman aged 40 to 55 in good health. Some clones in this sample may be carry-over from other donors' samples. Both conserved end residues are part of each CDR3. The D gene is left open where the match is weak. The size of a clone is reported for some rows only, either as once, few or many, or as a class for expanded clones.

abundance,v_gene,d_gene,j_gene,CDR3aa,CDR3nt
.,TRBV28,.,TRBJ2-7,CASSALGRQASSYEQYF,TGTGCCAGCAGTGCTCTAGGGCGACAGGCCAGCTCCTACGAGCAGTACTTC
.,TRBV7-2,.,TRBJ1-5,CASSLRGGSNQPQHF,TGTGCCAGCAGCTTAAGGGGGGGTAGCAATCAGCCCCAGCATTTT
few,TRBV7-6,.,TRBJ2-7,CASSLDRGARYEQYF,TGTGCCAGCAGCTTAGACCGGGGGGCACGCTACGAGCAGTACTTC
.,TRBV11-2,.,TRBJ2-5,CASSLGAQETQYF,TGTGCCAGCAGCTTAGGGGCCCAAGAGACCCAGTACTTC
.,TRBV15,TRBD1,TRBJ1-2,CATSRAGQGRGYTF,TGTGCCACCAGCAGAGCGGGACAGGGAAGGGGCTACACCTTC
few,TRBV5-6,.,TRBJ2-5,CASSWGRGETQYF,TGTGCCAGCAGCTGGGGCAGGGGAGAGACCCAGTACTTC
.,TRBV11-2,TRBD2,TRBJ2-4,CASSHSGIGIQYF,TGTGCCAGCAGTCATAGCGGGATCGGCATTCAGTACTTC
.,TRBV5-1,TRBD1,TRBJ2-5,CASSQEGTGGAETQYF,TGCGCCAGCAGCCAAGAAGGGACAGGGGGCGCTGAGACCCAGTACTTC
.,TRBV6-5,TRBD1,TRBJ1-1,CASSYSGQGGTEAFF,TGTGCCAGCAGTTACTCGGGCCAGGGGGGCACTGAAGCTTTCTTT
.,TRBV7-6,TRBD2,TRBJ2-7,CASSLGQPGLAGYEQYF,TGTGCCAGCAGCTTAGGCCAACCGGGACTAGCGGGATACGAGCAGTACTTC
once,TRBV28,TRBD2,TRBJ2-2,CASSDPGLAGSSGELFF,TGTGCCAGCAGTGACCCGGGGCTAGCGGGTTCATCCGGGGAGCTGTTTTTT
few,TRBV27,.,TRBJ1-5,CASTLLLLPGPNQPQHF,TGTGCCAGCACCCTCCTGCTCCTCCCAGGGCCCAATCAGCCCCAGCATTTT
.,TRBV5-1,TRBD2,TRBJ2-3,CASSLVVAGSADTQYF,TGCGCCAGCAGCTTGGTGGTAGCGGGGTCGGCGGATACGCAGTATTTT
.,TRBV14,.,TRBJ1-5,CASSQDRDQPQHF,TGTGCCAGCAGCCAAGATCGGGACCAGCCCCAGCATTTT
.,TRBV28,.,TRBJ2-2,CASSLMRIRYTGELFF,TGTGCCAGCAGTTTAATGCGGATACGATACACCGGGGAGCTGTTTTTT
many,TRBV2,TRBD1,TRBJ2-3,CATADRGRDTQYF,TGTGCCACCGCTGACAGGGGCAGGGATACGCAGTATTTT
.,TRBV6-1,TRBD2,TRBJ2-1,CASSEEETSGRALGEQFF,TGTGCCAGCAGTGAAGAAGAGACTAGCGGGAGGGCCCTAGGTGAGCAGTTCTTC
.,TRBV12-5,TRBD1,TRBJ2-5,CASGSGTAAYF,TGTGCTAGTGGGTCCGGGACAGCCGCCTACTTC
.,TRBV5-1,TRBD1,TRBJ1-5,CASSLAGQGAGQPQHF,TGCGCCAGCAGCTTAGCCGGACAGGGGGCAGGTCAGCCCCAGCATTTT
.,TRBV21-1,.,TRBJ1-3,CASRPKANSRSGNTIYF,TGTGCCAGCCGCCCCAAGGCAAACAGCCGTAGTGGAAACACCATATATTTT
.,TRBV5-6,.,TRBJ1-5,CASSTSGAPRGNQPQHF,TGTGCCAGCAGCACCTCAGGGGCCCCCCGGGGCAATCAGCCCCAGCATTTT
.,TRBV4-2,.,TRBJ2-1,CASSQVAFSEQFF,TGTGCCAGCAGCCAAGTCGCGTTCAGTGAGCAGTTCTTC
few,TRBV2,.,TRBJ2-3,CASKAGSTDTQYF,TGTGCCAGCAAGGCAGGTTCCACAGATACGCAGTATTTT
.,TRBV9,TRBD2,TRBJ2-3,CASSVEVLADTDTQYF,TGTGCCAGCAGCGTAGAGGTCCTAGCGGACACAGATACGCAGTATTTT
.,TRBV6-4,.,TRBJ2-3,CASSDSDGTSTDTQYF,TGTGCCAGCAGTGACTCTGACGGGACTAGCACAGATACGCAGTATTTT
.,TRBV2,.,TRBJ1-3,CASSADQGPFSGNTIYF,TGTGCCAGCAGTGCAGACCAGGGGCCTTTCTCTGGAAACACCATATATTTT